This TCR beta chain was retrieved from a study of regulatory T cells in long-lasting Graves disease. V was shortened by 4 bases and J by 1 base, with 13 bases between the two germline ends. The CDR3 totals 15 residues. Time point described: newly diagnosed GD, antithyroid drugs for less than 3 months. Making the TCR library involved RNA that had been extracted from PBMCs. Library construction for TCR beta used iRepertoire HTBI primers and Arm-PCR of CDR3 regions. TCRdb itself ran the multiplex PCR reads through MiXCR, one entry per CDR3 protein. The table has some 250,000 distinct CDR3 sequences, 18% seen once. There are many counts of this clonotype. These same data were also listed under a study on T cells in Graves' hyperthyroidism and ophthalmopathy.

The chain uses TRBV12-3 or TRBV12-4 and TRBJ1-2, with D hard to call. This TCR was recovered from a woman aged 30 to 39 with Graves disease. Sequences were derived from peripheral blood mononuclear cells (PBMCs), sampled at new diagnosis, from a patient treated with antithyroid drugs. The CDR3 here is CASSSRESFNYGYTF. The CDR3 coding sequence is TGTGCCAGCAGTTCACGGGAGTCCTTTAACTATGGCTACACCTTC.